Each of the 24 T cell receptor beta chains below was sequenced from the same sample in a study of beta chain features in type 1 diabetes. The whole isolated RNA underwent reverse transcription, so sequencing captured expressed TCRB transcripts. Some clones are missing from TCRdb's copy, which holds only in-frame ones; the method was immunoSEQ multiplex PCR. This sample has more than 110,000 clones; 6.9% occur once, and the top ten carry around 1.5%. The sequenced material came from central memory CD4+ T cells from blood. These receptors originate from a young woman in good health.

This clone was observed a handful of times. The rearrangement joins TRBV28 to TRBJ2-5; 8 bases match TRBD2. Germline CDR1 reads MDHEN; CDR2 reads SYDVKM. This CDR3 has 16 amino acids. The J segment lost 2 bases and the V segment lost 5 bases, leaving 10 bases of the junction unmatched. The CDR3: CASSQGLGATQETQYF. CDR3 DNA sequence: TGTGCCAGCAGTCAGGGACTAGGGGCAACTCAAGAGACCCAGTACTTC.

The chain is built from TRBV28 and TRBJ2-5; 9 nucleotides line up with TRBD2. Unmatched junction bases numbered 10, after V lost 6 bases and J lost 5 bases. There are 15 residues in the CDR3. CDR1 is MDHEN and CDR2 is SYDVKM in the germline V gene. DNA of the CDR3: TGTGCCAGCAGCACGGCGGGAGGGCCCCATGAGACCCAGTACTTC. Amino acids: CASSTAGGPHETQYF.

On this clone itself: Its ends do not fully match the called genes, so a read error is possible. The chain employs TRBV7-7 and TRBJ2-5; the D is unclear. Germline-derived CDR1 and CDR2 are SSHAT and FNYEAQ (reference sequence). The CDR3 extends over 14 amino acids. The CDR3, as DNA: TGTGCTAGCAGCTTAAATCCTCAGCAAGAGACCCAGTACTTC. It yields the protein CASSLNPQQETQYF.

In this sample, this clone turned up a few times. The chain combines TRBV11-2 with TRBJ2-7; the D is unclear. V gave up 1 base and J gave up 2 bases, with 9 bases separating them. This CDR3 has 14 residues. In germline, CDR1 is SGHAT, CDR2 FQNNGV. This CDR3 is CASSLVRLAYEQYF. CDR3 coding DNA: TGTGCCAGCAGCTTAGTAAGGCTAGCCTACGAGCAGTACTTC.

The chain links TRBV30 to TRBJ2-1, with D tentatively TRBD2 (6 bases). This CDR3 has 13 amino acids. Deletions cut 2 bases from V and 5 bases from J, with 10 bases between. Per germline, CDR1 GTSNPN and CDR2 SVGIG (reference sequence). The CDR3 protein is CAWSPGSDNEQFF. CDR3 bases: TGTGCCTGGAGTCCCGGGAGTGACAATGAGCAGTTCTTC.

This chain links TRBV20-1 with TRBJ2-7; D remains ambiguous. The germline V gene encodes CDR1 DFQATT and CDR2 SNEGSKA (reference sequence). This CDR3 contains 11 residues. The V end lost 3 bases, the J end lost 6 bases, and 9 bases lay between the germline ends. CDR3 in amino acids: CSASSNFEQYF. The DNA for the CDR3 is TGCAGTGCTAGTAGTAATTTCGAGCAGTACTTC.

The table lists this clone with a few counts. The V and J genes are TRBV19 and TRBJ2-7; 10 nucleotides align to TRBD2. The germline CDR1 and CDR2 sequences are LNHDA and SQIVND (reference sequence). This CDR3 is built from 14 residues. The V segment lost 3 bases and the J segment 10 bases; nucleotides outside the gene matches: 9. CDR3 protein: CASSMGLAGVFQYF. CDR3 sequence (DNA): TGTGCCAGTAGTATGGGGCTAGCGGGAGTGTTCCAGTACTTC. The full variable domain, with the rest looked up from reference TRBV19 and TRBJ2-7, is DGGITQSPKYLFRKEGQNVTLSCEQNLNHDAMYWYRQDPGQGLRLIYYSQIVNDFQKGDIAEGYSVSREKKESFPLTVTSAQKNPTAFYLCASSMGLAGVFQYFGPGTRLTVT.

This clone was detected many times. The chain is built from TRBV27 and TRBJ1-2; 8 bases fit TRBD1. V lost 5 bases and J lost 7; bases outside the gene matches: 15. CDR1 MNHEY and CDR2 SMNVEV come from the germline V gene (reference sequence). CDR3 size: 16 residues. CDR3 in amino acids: CASSLTTSGTGLGYTF. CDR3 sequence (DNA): TGTGCCAGCAGTCTCACGACCTCCGGGACAGGACTTGGCTACACCTTC.

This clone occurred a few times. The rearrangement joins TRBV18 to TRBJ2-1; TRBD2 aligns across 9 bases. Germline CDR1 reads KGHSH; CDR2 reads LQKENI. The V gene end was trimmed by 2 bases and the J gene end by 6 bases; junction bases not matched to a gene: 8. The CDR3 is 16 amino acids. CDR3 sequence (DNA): TGTGCCAGCTCACCAAGTAGCGGGAGTCTCTCCAATGAGCAGTTCTTC. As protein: CASSPSSGSLSNEQFF.

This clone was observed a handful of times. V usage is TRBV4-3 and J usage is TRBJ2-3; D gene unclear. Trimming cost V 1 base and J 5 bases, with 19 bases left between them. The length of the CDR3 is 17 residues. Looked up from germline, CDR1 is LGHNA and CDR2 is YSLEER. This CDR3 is CASSQGVRAIGGDTQYF. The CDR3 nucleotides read TGCGCCAGCAGCCAAGGTGTACGAGCGATCGGTGGAGATACGCAGTATTTT.

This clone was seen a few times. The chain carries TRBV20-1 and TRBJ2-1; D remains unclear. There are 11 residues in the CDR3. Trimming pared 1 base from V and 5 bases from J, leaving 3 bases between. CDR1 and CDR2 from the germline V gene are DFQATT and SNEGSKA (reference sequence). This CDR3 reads CSARGNNEQFF. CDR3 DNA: TGCAGTGCTAGAGGTAACAATGAGCAGTTCTTC.

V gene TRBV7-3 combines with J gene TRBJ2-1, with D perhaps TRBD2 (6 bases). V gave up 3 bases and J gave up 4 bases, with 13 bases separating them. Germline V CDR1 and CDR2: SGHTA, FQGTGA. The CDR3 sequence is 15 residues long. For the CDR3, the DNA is TGTGCCAGCAGCTTGGGAGCGGGTCAATACAATGAGCAGTTCTTC. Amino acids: CASSLGAGQYNEQFF.

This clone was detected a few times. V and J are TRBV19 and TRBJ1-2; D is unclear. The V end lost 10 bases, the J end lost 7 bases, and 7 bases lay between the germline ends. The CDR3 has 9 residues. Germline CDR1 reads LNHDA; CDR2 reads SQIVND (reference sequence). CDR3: CATAGGYTF. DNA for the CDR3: TGTGCCACCGCAGGTGGCTACACCTTC.

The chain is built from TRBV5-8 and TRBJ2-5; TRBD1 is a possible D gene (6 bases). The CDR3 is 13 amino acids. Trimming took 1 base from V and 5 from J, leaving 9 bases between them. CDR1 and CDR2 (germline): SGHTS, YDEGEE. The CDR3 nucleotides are TGTGCCAGCAGCTTGTCAGGGGTGGAGACCCAGTACTTC. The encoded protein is CASSLSGVETQYF.

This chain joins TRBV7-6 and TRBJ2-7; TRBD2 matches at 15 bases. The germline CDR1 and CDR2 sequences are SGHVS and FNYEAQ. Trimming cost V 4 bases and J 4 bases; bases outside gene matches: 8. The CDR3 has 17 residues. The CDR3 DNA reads TGTGCCAGCAGCTCCCCGGGACTAGCGGGAGGAGGGTACGAGCAGTACTTC. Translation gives CASSSPGLAGGGYEQYF.

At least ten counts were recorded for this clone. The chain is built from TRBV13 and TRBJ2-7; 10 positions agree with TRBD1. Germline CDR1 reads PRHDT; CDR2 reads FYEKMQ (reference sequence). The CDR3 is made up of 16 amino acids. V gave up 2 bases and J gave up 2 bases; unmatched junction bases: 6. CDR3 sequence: CASSLPGQGRPYEQYF. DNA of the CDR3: TGTGCCAGCAGCTTACCGGGACAGGGGAGACCCTACGAGCAGTACTTC.

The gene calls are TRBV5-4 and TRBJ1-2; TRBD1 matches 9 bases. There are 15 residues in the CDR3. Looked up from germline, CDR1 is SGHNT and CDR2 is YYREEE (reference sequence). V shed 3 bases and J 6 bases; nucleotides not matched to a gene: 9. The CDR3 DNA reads TGTGCCAGCAGCTACAGTTGGGGGGACAGGGATGGCTACACCTTC. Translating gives CASSYSWGDRDGYTF.

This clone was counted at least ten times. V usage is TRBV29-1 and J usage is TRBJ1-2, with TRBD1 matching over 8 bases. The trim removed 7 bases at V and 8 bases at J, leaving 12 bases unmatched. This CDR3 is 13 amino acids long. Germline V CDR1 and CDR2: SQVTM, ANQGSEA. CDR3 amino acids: CSASTGAPSGYTF. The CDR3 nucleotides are TGCAGCGCGTCGACAGGGGCCCCCTCCGGCTACACCTTC.

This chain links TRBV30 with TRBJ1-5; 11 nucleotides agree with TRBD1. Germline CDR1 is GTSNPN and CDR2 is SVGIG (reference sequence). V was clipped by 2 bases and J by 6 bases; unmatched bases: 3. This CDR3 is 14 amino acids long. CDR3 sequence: CAWSWGQGGQPQHF. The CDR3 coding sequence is TGTGCCTGGAGTTGGGGACAGGGGGGTCAGCCCCAGCATTTT.

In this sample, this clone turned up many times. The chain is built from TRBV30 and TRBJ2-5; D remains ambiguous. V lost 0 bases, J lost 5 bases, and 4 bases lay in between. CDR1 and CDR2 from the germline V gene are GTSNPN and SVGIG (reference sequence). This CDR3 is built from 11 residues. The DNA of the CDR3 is TGTGCCTGGAGTGTAACTGAGACCCAGTACTTC. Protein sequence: CAWSVTETQYF.

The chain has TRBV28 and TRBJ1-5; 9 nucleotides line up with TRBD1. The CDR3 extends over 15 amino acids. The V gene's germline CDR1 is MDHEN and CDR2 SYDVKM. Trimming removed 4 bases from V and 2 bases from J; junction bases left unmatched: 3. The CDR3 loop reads CASSSQGARNQPQHF. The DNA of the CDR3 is TGTGCCAGCAGTTCACAGGGGGCTCGCAATCAGCCCCAGCATTTT.

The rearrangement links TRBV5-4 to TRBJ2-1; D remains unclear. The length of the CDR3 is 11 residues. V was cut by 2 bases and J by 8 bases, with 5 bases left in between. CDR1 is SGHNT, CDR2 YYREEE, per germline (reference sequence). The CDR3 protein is CASSFLDEQFF. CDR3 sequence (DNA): TGTGCCAGCAGCTTCCTTGATGAGCAGTTCTTC.

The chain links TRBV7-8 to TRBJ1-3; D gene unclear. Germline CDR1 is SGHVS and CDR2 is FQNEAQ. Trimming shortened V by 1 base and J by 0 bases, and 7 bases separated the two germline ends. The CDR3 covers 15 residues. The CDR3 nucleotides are TGTGCCAGCAGCTTAGACTCCCCCTCTGGAAACACCATATATTTT. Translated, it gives CASSLDSPSGNTIYF.

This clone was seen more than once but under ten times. The CDR3 DNA is TGTGCCAGCAGTAGGGACAGGGGTGCAGATACGCAGTATTTT. Protein product: CASSRDRGADTQYF. The chain employs TRBV5-4 and TRBJ2-3; 10 bases fit TRBD1. The CDR3 extends over 14 amino acids. The J segment lost 4 bases and the V segment lost 5 bases, leaving 4 bases of the junction unmatched. Germline assignment: CDR1 SGHNT and CDR2 YYREEE (reference sequence).